This TCR beta chain was captured in a study of blood T cell repertoires in COVID-19. On the study more broadly: Samples representing acute and convalescent COVID-19 were sourced from the United States, Italy and Spain. T cells, B-cell-depleted T cells, or PBMCs provided the cDNA or gDNA that served as material.

The CDR3 consists of 14 residues. V dropped 1 base and J dropped 2 bases, with 8 bases sitting between them. Germline CDR1 reads SGHAT; CDR2 reads FQDESV (reference sequence). Under the authors' procedure: Estimates of nucleated cell counts were drawn from the amplification of reference gene primers. The repertoire was sequenced with immunoSEQ multiplex PCR; TCRdb's copy has only in-frame clones and lacks some. The V and J calls and clone size come from that table; D and trimming were worked out from the DNA. The repertoire holds some 40,000 clones, with around 79% as singletons. Source material: peripheral blood. The chain couples TRBV11-1 to TRBJ1-2; maybe TRBD1 (6 bases). The clonotype was recovered from a human donor in a cohort sampled during active COVID-19. The CDR3 nucleotides read TGTGCCAGCAGCTTAGGGCAGGGGAACTATGGCTACACCTTC. Protein product: CASSLGQGNYGYTF. The whole variable domain, filled in from reference TRBV11-1 and TRBJ1-2, reads EAEVAQSPRYKITEKSQAVAFWCDPISGHATLYWYRQILGQGPELLVQFQDESVVDDSQLPKDRFSAERLKGVDSTLKIQPAELGDSAMYLCASSLGQGNYGYTFGSGTRLTVV.